The rows below give T cell receptor beta chains drawn from one sample of a study of T cells after yellow fever vaccination. Via MiXCR, TCRdb re-called the 5' RACE reads, giving one row per CDR3 protein. The sample lists 500,000 to 650,000 distinct CDR3 sequences; about a sixth were seen once. The sequenced sample was PBMCs, obtained 5 days after the first yellow fever vaccination. The receptors shown here come from a man between 18 and 35 years old who received the YFV17D yellow fever vaccine. Both conserved end residues are part of each CDR3. The D gene is left open where the match is weak. The size of a clone is reported for some rows only, either as once, few or many, or as a class for expanded clones.

cdr3_nt,cdr3_aa,clone_size,j_call,v_call,d_call
TGTGCCAGCAGCCCCATCCCGACGGCTTCGGCCCTCCACTTT,CASSPIPTASALHF,-,TRBJ1-6,TRBV7-2,-
TGTGCCAGCAGCCACACAAACAGGGCCGCCTACGAGCAGTACTTC,CASSHTNRAAYEQYF,few,TRBJ2-7,TRBV11-2,-
TGTGCCAGCAGCTTAGAGAGGGTGGGCAGGGAGACCCAGTACTTC,CASSLERVGRETQYF,-,TRBJ2-5,TRBV7-2,-
TGTGCCAGCAGTCCCCTAGCGGGGGGGCGAAAGACCCAGTACTTC,CASSPLAGGRKTQYF,few,TRBJ2-5,TRBV6-1,TRBD2
TGTGCCAGCAGATCTCTAGCGGGGGGCTTCCAAGAGACCCAGTACTTC,CASRSLAGGFQETQYF,-,TRBJ2-5,TRBV6-1,TRBD2
TGCAGTGCATTGGGGGAGACCCAGTACTTC,CSALGETQYF,many,TRBJ2-5,TRBV20-1,-
TGTGCCAGCAGCGGGCGCGGAAACAATGAGCAGTTCTTC,CASSGRGNNEQFF,few,TRBJ2-1,TRBV7-9,-
TGTGCCAGCAGCAAACAGGGGGAGACCCAGTACTTC,CASSKQGETQYF,many,TRBJ2-5,TRBV7-6,TRBD1
TGTGCCAGCTCACCAGGGCAGGGAGGGAGCGGCACTGAAGCTTTCTTT,CASSPGQGGSGTEAFF,-,TRBJ1-1,TRBV18,-
TGCGCCAGCAGTGATAGGGGGGGGGCTCCGGATTATAGCAATCAGCCCCAGCATTTT,CASSDRGGAPDYSNQPQHF,few,TRBJ1-5,TRBV10-2,-
TGCGCCAGCAGCTTGGGTACAGGGTCAGATACGCAGTATTTT,CASSLGTGSDTQYF,-,TRBJ2-3,TRBV5-1,-
TGCGCCAGCAGCTTGGCGACCGGACCTCAGGGGGAGCTGTTTTTT,CASSLATGPQGELFF,-,TRBJ2-2,TRBV5-1,-
TGCAGTGCTCAAAAGCTTGCAACTAATGAAAAACTGTTTTTT,CSAQKLATNEKLFF,few,TRBJ1-4,TRBV20-1,-
TGTGCCAGCAGTTTGCGCCGACGGGATACGCAGTATTTT,CASSLRRRDTQYF,few,TRBJ2-3,TRBV28,-
TGTGCCAGCAGAGAGCGGGGGGGACGCACAGATACGCAGTATTTT,CASRERGGRTDTQYF,few,TRBJ2-3,TRBV6-2/TRBV6-3,TRBD2
TGCGCCAGCAGCGTACAGGACAATGAGCAGTTCTTC,CASSVQDNEQFF,few,TRBJ2-1,TRBV5-1,-
TGTGCCACCAGCAGAACCGGGAGCTCCTACGAGCAGTACTTC,CATSRTGSSYEQYF,few,TRBJ2-7,TRBV15,-
TGTGCCAACAGGGGGCGAGGTGAAAAACTGTTTTTT,CANRGRGEKLFF,-,TRBJ1-4,TRBV2,TRBD1
TGTGCCAGCAGTGAAGCGGGACTTAGCAATCAGCCCCAGCATTTT,CASSEAGLSNQPQHF,-,TRBJ1-5,TRBV2,-
TGCAGTGCACCCGACGCCCTGGTGGGGTCCTACGAGCAGTACTTC,CSAPDALVGSYEQYF,-,TRBJ2-7,TRBV20-1,-
TGCGCCAGCAGCGCAGGACAGGGGTTGGGGAATGAGCAGTTCTTC,CASSAGQGLGNEQFF,many,TRBJ2-1,TRBV5-1,TRBD1
TGCAGTGCCAGACAGAAAAGAAGCAATCAGCCCCAGCATTTT,CSARQKRSNQPQHF,-,TRBJ1-5,TRBV20-1,-
TGTGCCAGCAGCCAAGGACTAGCGGGGGGCCCTTCTGGCGAGACCCAGTACTTC,CASSQGLAGGPSGETQYF,-,TRBJ2-5,TRBV9,TRBD2
TGCAGCGTTGAAGATGGGGGTCGGACTAACTATGGCTACACCTTC,CSVEDGGRTNYGYTF,few,TRBJ1-2,TRBV29-1,-
TGTGCCAGCAGGTCCCCTAGCGGGGGGGCCACCGGGGAGCTGTTTTTT,CASRSPSGGATGELFF,few,TRBJ2-2,TRBV2,TRBD2
TGCGCCAGCAGCTTCTACAGGGGAAGCGACAATGAGCAGTTCTTC,CASSFYRGSDNEQFF,many,TRBJ2-1,TRBV5-1,TRBD1
TGTGCCAGCAGCCAAGAGTTCAGCTCAAATCAGCCCCAGCATTTT,CASSQEFSSNQPQHF,-,TRBJ1-5,TRBV4-2,-
TGCGCCAGCAGGGTCTCGCCGGCCCCCGGGGAGCTGTTTTTT,CASRVSPAPGELFF,-,TRBJ2-2,TRBV5-1,-
TGTGCCAGCAGCTACCCCCCGCTGGTACCTCAGTACTTC,CASSYPPLVPQYF,many,TRBJ2-4,TRBV7-2,-
TGTGCCAGCAGCTTAGTCCCCCCCCCGCTGCAAGACGAGCAGTACTTC,CASSLVPPPLQDEQYF,few,TRBJ2-7,TRBV7-9,-
TGTGCCAGCAGCTACGGCCTTAGCGGGGGGGCATACAATGAGCAGTTCTTC,CASSYGLSGGAYNEQFF,-,TRBJ2-1,TRBV7-3,TRBD2
TGTGCCGCCGGACGTTTCAATCAGCCCCAGCATTTT,CAAGRFNQPQHF,-,TRBJ1-5,TRBV6-2/TRBV6-3,-
TGTGCCAGCAGTGTGGATGGGAGAGGGACCCAGTACTTC,CASSVDGRGTQYF,few,TRBJ2-5,TRBV2,-